The next 4 T cell receptor beta chains were all read from a single sample in a study of regulatory T cells in long-lasting Graves disease. The time point denotes: newly diagnosed GD, antithyroid drugs for less than 3 months. Isolated PBMC RNA provided the starting material for the TCR library. Arm-PCR of CDR3 regions with iRepertoire HTBI primers generated TCR beta libraries. Using its own MiXCR run on the multiplex PCR reads, TCRdb lists one record per CDR3 protein. The sample has under 700,000 distinct CDR3 sequences; roughly a sixth are singletons. The same sample was also used in a study of T cells in Graves' hyperthyroidism and ophthalmopathy.

Sequencing was performed on peripheral blood mononuclear cells (PBMCs), taken at new diagnosis, from a patient treated with antithyroid drugs. Receptor source: a woman aged 40 to 65 with Graves disease.

V gene TRBV20-1 combines with J gene TRBJ1-1, with TRBD1 identical over 7 bases. J gave up 11 bases and V 2 bases, and 11 bases lay outside the gene matches. Germline V CDR1 and CDR2: DFQATT, SNEGSKA (reference sequence). CDR3 length: 13 amino acids. CDR3: CSARLAPGTAAFF. CDR3 DNA sequence: TGCAGTGCTAGACTCGCGCCCGGGACAGCCGCTTTCTTT.

This rearrangement joins TRBV19 to TRBJ1-6, with 8 bases lining up with TRBD1. In germline, CDR1 is LNHDA, CDR2 SQIVND (reference sequence). CDR3 length: 18 residues. V gave up 3 bases and J gave up 10 bases; unmatched junction bases: 17. CDR3 sequence reads: CASSIWSGEDREGSPLHF. The CDR3 DNA is TGTGCCAGTAGTATTTGGTCCGGTGAGGACAGGGAGGGCTCACCCCTCCACTTT.

The J gene is TRBJ2-7, the V gene TRBV12-3 or TRBV12-4, with D possibly TRBD1 on 6 matching bases. The CDR3 sequence is 13 residues long. Trimming shortened V by 6 bases and J by 3 bases, and 12 bases separated the two germline ends. CDR3 region: CASSGAGVYEQYF. CDR3 nucleotides: TGTGCCAGCAGCGGGGCAGGGGTCTACGAGCAGTACTTC.

The V and J genes are TRBV19 and TRBJ1-2, with D possibly matching TRBD1 (6 bases). Trimming stripped 3 bases from V and 7 bases from J, with 24 bases between. In germline, CDR1 is LNHDA, CDR2 SQIVND (reference sequence). This CDR3 has 17 amino acids. CDR3 DNA: TGTGCCAGTAGTATCCAATCTTCAGCAGGGGTGTCGGGTGGCTACACCTTC. Translation: CASSIQSSAGVSGGYTF. Together with reference TRBV19 and TRBJ1-2, the CDR3 gives the full variable domain: DGGITQSPKYLFRKEGQNVTLSCEQNLNHDAMYWYRQDPGQGLRLIYYSQIVNDFQKGDIAEGYSVSREKKESFPLTVTSAQKNPTAFYLCASSIQSSAGVSGGYTFGSGTRLTVV.